This entry lists 14 T cell receptor beta chains sequenced from one sample in a study of human T cells and chemical hapten exposure. In the library, unique molecular identifiers were attached to individual cDNA molecules. TCRdb reanalysed the reads using MiXCR and keeps one entry per CDR3 protein. The table records about 120,000 distinct CDR3 sequences, 6.5% to 10% of them present only once. Before extraction, the whole blood was not fractionated, and total RNA was taken from it. Material: whole blood. The receptors were gathered from a human donor in good health. Some clones in this sample may be carry-over from other donors' samples.

Many counts were recorded for this clonotype. The J gene is TRBJ1-5, the V gene TRBV18; TRBD1 aligns across 7 bases. V gave up 4 bases and J gave up 1 base; unmatched junction bases: 13. The CDR3 spans 18 residues. In germline, CDR1 is KGHSH, CDR2 LQKENI. The CDR3 nucleotides read TGTGCCAGCTCACACGCTAATATTGGGGACAGCAGCAATCAGCCCCAGCATTTT. Protein sequence: CASSHANIGDSSNQPQHF.

This clonotype was observed many times. The chain links TRBV20-1 to TRBJ2-5; tentatively, D is TRBD1 (5 bases). V lost 5 bases to trimming and J lost 1 base, with 11 bases between them. The CDR3 totals 13 residues. Per germline, CDR1 DFQATT and CDR2 SNEGSKA (reference sequence). The CDR3 here is CSAQRTLQETQYF. The CDR3 coding sequence is TGCAGTGCTCAAAGGACACTCCAAGAGACCCAGTACTTC.

Only a few counts were recorded for this clonotype. This rearrangement joins TRBV15 to TRBJ1-1; no reliable D call. Trimming shortened V by 5 bases and J by 0 bases, and 7 bases separated the two germline ends. This CDR3 region has 13 residues. Per the germline V gene, CDR1 is LNHNV and CDR2 is YYDKDF (reference sequence). The CDR3 loop reads CATSYGVNTEAFF. The CDR3 bases are TGTGCCACCAGCTACGGGGTGAACACTGAAGCTTTCTTT. Together with reference TRBV15 and TRBJ1-1, the CDR3 gives the full variable domain: DAMVIQNPRYQVTQFGKPVTLSCSQTLNHNVMYWYQQKSSQAPKLLFHYYDKDFNNEADTPDNFQSRRPNTSFCFLDIRSPGLGDTAMYLCATSYGVNTEAFFGQGTRLTVV.

This clonotype was seen more than once but under ten times. The chain joins TRBV14 to TRBJ1-1; maybe TRBD1 (6 bases). V shed 4 bases and J shed 0 bases, with 12 bases lying between them. Germline CDR1 is SGHDN and CDR2 is FVKESK. The CDR3 has 15 amino acids. The CDR3 DNA follows: TGTGCCAGCAGCCCCCAGGGACACCTGAACACTGAAGCTTTCTTT. Protein product: CASSPQGHLNTEAFF.

This clonotype was observed many times. The V gene is TRBV23-1, the J gene TRBJ2-1; no clear D gene. TRBV23-1 is given ORF status, its function remaining uncertain. The CDR3 is made up of 14 amino acids. V was trimmed by 3 bases and J by 5 bases, leaving 11 bases between them. The CDR3 spells CASSHLVWDNEQFF. The CDR3 DNA sequence: TGCGCCAGCAGTCATCTAGTCTGGGACAATGAGCAGTTCTTC.

The chain has TRBV7-2 and TRBJ2-7; maybe TRBD2 (6 bases). Trimming pared 1 base from V and 4 bases from J, leaving 14 bases between. The CDR3 contains 15 residues. CDR1 and CDR2 (germline): SGHTA, FQGNSA. Here the CDR3 DNA reads TGTGCCAGCAGCTTAGGCGTTAGCGGTACATACGAGCAGTACTTC. Its protein product is CASSLGVSGTYEQYF.

This clonotype was picked up a small number of times. The V gene is TRBV7-9, the J gene TRBJ2-7, with D perhaps assigned TRBD1 or TRBD2 (8 bases each). The CDR3 covers 18 residues. The germline V gene has CDR1 SEHNR and CDR2 FQNEAQ (reference sequence). V was pared by 2 bases and J by 1 base, with 21 bases between. The CDR3 nucleotides read TGTGCCAGCAGCTTACCAGCGGGGGCCGGGACAGGTTCCTACGAGCAGTACTTC. This translates into CASSLPAGAGTGSYEQYF. The full variable domain, completed using reference TRBV7-9 and TRBJ2-7, is DTGVSQNPRHKITKRGQNVTFRCDPISEHNRLYWYRQTLGQGPEFLTYFQNEAQLEKSRLLSDRFSAERPKGSFSTLEIQRTEQGDSAMYLCASSLPAGAGTGSYEQYFGPGTRLTVT.

This clonotype was counted only a few times. The V call is TRBV6-1, the J call TRBJ1-1, with D tentatively TRBD1 (5 bases). Trimming removed 4 bases from V and 1 base from J, with 16 bases in between. Germline CDR1 reads MNHNS; CDR2 reads SASEGT. This CDR3 contains 16 residues. In DNA form, the CDR3 reads TGTGCCAGCAGTGCCACTCCAGGACAAACGAACACTGAAGCTTTCTTT. It encodes CASSATPGQTNTEAFF.

V and J are TRBV5-1 and TRBJ1-1; possibly TRBD1 for D (5 bases). The V gene lost 4 bases and the J gene lost 1 base, with 14 bases spanning the gap. CDR1 is SGHRS and CDR2 is YFSETQ in the germline V gene. This CDR3 contains 15 residues. The CDR3 DNA sequence: TGCGCCAGCAGCCGCTTACAGGCGGGGAACACTGAAGCTTTCTTT. It specifies CASSRLQAGNTEAFF.

The chain couples TRBV29-1 to TRBJ2-2; D unclear. V gave up 7 bases and J gave up 3 bases, with 12 bases separating them. The CDR3 has 13 residues. Germline CDR1 SQVTM, CDR2 ANQGSEA. The CDR3 sequence is CSGTEGHTGELFF. DNA of the CDR3: TGCAGCGGGACGGAAGGGCACACCGGGGAGCTGTTTTTT.

This clonotype has ten or more counts. The chain combines TRBV12-3 or TRBV12-4 with TRBJ1-6, with D hard to call. Trimming stripped 3 bases from V and 5 bases from J, with 5 bases between. This CDR3 has 13 residues. The CDR3 coding sequence is TGTGCCAGCAGTTTTAACAATAATTCACCCCTCCACTTT. Translated: CASSFNNNSPLHF.

This clonotype was counted a few times. The CDR3 bases are TGTGCCAGCTCACCACCGGGCACCGGGGAGCTGTTTTTT. Translation: CASSPPGTGELFF. The rearrangement joins TRBV18 to TRBJ2-2; D is unresolved. V was shortened by 0 bases and J by 4 bases, with 3 bases between the two germline ends. This CDR3 has 13 residues. The germline CDR1 and CDR2 sequences are KGHSH and LQKENI.

This clonotype has at least ten counts. This chain's CDR3 is CASSPNWSEKLFF. CDR3 coding DNA: TGCGCCAGCAGCCCCAATTGGAGTGAAAAACTGTTTTTT. V and J are TRBV4-3 and TRBJ1-4; no clear D gene. The germline V gene has CDR1 LGHNA and CDR2 YSLEER. This CDR3 spans 13 amino acids. Deletions cut 4 bases from V and 7 bases from J, with 10 bases between.

There are many counts of this clonotype. The J gene is TRBJ1-3, the V gene TRBV7-7, with D unresolved. CDR3 length equals 16 residues. V lost 5 bases and J 4 bases, leaving 18 bases between the germline ends. The germline gives CDR1 SSHAT, CDR2 FNYEAQ (reference sequence). The CDR3 protein is CASSPFGEAGGNTIYF. In nucleotides, the CDR3 is TGTGCCAGCAGCCCTTTCGGAGAGGCTGGGGGAAACACCATATATTTT.